This TCR beta chain came from a study of identical twins. This clonotype was detected many times. This CDR3 has 17 amino acids. V shed 2 bases and J shed 7 bases, with 24 bases lying between them. The germline gives CDR1 DFQATT, CDR2 SNEGSKA (reference sequence). Unique molecular identifiers were in the cDNA, with template-switch universal primer binding. TCRdb re-analysed the 5' RACE reads in MiXCR, keeping a single row per CDR3 protein. This sample has 690,000 or so distinct CDR3 sequences, with 5.5% to 6.5% found just once. The specimen sequenced was naive T cells sorted from blood. The rearrangement links TRBV20-1 to TRBJ2-1; the D is unclear. This TCR was recovered from a young man in good health. As DNA, the CDR3 is TGCAGTGCTAGATCACGGATTAGAATCGTAATCAAGAATGAGCAGTTCTTC. Translated, it gives CSARSRIRIVIKNEQFF.